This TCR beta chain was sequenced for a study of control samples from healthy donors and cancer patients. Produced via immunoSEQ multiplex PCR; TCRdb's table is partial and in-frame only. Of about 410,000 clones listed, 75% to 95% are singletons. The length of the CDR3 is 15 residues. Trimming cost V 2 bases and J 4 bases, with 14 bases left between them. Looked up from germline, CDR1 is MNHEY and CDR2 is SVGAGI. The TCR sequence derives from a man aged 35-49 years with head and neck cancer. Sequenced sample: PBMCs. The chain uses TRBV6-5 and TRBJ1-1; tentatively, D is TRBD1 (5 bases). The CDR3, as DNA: TGTGCCAGCAGTTACCAACCTCCGGGGACCACTGAAGCTTTCTTT. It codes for CASSYQPPGTTEAFF.